This TCR beta chain was sequenced in a study of vaccination effects on CD4 cells after COVID-19. The wider study: Post-vaccine specimens arrived a median 72 days past the second dose.

Upon completion of around eleven days in culture, CD4+ T cells were isolated. Two doses of BNT162b2 or mRNA-1273 vaccine were administered to participants. According to the study, vaccine recipients showed no prior SARS-CoV-2 infection and negative nucleocapsid antibodies. Study-level results: Both infection-induced and vaccine-induced clones contracted markedly at late post-vaccination timepoints.

Of note for this clone: Antigen: not known.

The CDR3 length is 15 residues. The protocol was immunoSEQ multiplex PCR, while the TCRdb copy is restricted to in-frame clones and leaves out a portion. The data hold about 71,000 clones, with 70% to 80% observed a single time. The material was CD4+ T cells from PBMCs cultured without peptide, obtained after COVID-19 vaccination. This chain connects TRBV21-1 to TRBJ2-5; the listed D gene, TRBD2, was not tested against the DNA. TRBV21-1 is recorded as a pseudogene. This clonotype was sampled from a human donor who received a COVID-19 vaccine. The CDR3 DNA sequence: TGTGCCAGCAGCCCCCCTCAAGCCCCCTGTTGGACCCAGTACTTC. Residues: CASSPPQAPCWTQYF.